These T cell receptor beta chains were read from a single sample in a study of T cell clones after liver transplantation. Sequencing used immunoSEQ multiplex PCR; TCRdb keeps in-frame clones, though not all of them. The profile shows 20,000 to 25,000 clones, 69% of them singletons. Sequencing used CD4+ T cells from blood, obtained before liver transplant. These receptors all come from a human donor who received a liver transplant. Each CDR3 is given with its conserved first and last residue. The D gene is left open where the match is weak. Rows give clone size only sometimes, using once, few, many, or a class for an expanded clone.

abundance | j_gene | d_gene | v_gene | CDR3aa | CDR3nt
. | TRBJ2-1 | . | TRBV7-2 | CASSFALRGDEQFF | TGTGCCAGCAGCTTCGCCCTTAGGGGGGATGAGCAGTTCTTC
. | TRBJ1-2 | . | TRBV19 | CASRLSEGSYGYTF | TGTGCCAGTAGGCTCTCGGAGGGGTCCTATGGCTACACCTTC
medium-sized | TRBJ1-2 | TRBD1 | TRBV5-1 | CASSLDEGAGTF | TGCGCCAGCAGCTTGGATGAGGGGGCGGGTACCTTC
once | TRBJ1-4 | . | TRBV7-9 | CASSFGVEKLFF | TGTGCCAGCAGCTTCGGGGTGGAAAAACTGTTTTTT
. | TRBJ2-5 | . | TRBV2 | CATQGGGAQETQYF | TGTGCCACACAAGGAGGCGGGGCCCAAGAGACCCAGTACTTC
. | TRBJ2-5 | . | TRBV19 | CASSIVSAGIGETQYF | TGTGCCAGTAGTATAGTATCGGCAGGGATTGGGGAGACCCAGTACTTC
. | TRBJ2-3 | TRBD2 | TRBV4-2 | CASSPNPSGGATDTQYF | TGTGCCAGCAGCCCAAACCCTAGCGGGGGGGCCACAGATACGCAGTATTTT
. | TRBJ2-3 | . | TRBV4-3 | CASSPRRDADTQYF | TGCGCCAGCAGCCCCAGGCGGGACGCAGATACGCAGTATTTT
once | TRBJ1-5 | . | TRBV29-1 | CSVALTPDSNQPQHF | TGCAGCGTTGCCCTGACCCCAGATAGCAATCAGCCCCAGCATTTT
. | TRBJ1-1 | . | TRBV5-1 | CASSLSQNTEAFF | TGCGCCAGCAGCTTGTCCCAGAACACTGAAGCTTTCTTT
. | TRBJ2-1 | TRBD2 | TRBV7-2 | CASSSTSGNYNEQFF | TGTGCCAGCAGCTCCACTAGCGGGAATTACAATGAGCAGTTCTTC
. | TRBJ1-5 | TRBD1 | TRBV30 | CAWSVGAGGFSNQPQHF | TGTGCCTGGAGTGTAGGGGCAGGGGGATTTAGCAATCAGCCCCAGCATTTT
. | TRBJ2-3 | TRBD2 | TRBV2 | CASTQRGITDTQYF | TGTGCCAGCACCCAGCGGGGGATCACAGATACGCAGTATTTT
. | TRBJ1-2 | . | TRBV7-9 | CASRPGTDYGYTF | TGTGCCAGCAGGCCGGGGACGGACTATGGCTACACCTTC
. | TRBJ1-2 | . | TRBV27 | CASRDSFVGGYTF | TGTGCCAGCAGGGACAGCTTCGTGGGAGGCTACACCTTC
. | TRBJ1-1 | . | TRBV5-1 | CASRVGTSNTEAFF | TGCGCCAGCAGGGTTGGGACAAGCAACACTGAAGCTTTCTTT